This T cell receptor (beta chain) was retrieved from a study of blood T cells in healthy people across ages. This clonotype was recorded a few times. Its specificity is unknown. The CDR3 is made up of 17 amino acids. The germline CDR1 and CDR2 sequences are LNHDA and SQIVND (reference sequence). V was shortened by 1 base and J by 0 bases, with 10 bases between the two germline ends. The second PCR ran about 6 to 12 cycles with a sample-barcoded 5' primer and J-beta primers. TCRdb fed the 5' RACE reads into MiXCR, producing one record per CDR3 protein. The sample yields around 1,700,000 distinct CDR3 sequences, roughly 27% seen once. Study-level points and caveats: More naive CD4+ cells and higher diversity were found in long-lived than in aged donors. Roughly linearly, TCR beta diversity per million T cells fell as age increased.

V usage is TRBV19 and J usage is TRBJ2-6, with D perhaps matching TRBD1 or TRBD2 (5 bases each). The clonotype comes from a woman aged 30 to 39 in good health. Specimen: blood. Here the CDR3 reads CASSIGGTPSGANVLTF. CDR3 nucleotide sequence: TGTGCCAGTAGTATAGGAGGGACCCCCTCTGGGGCCAACGTCCTGACTTTC.